This passage covers 15 T cell receptor beta chains from one sample sequenced in a study of cytomegalovirus exposure and HLA in healthy donors. PCR was performed using 60 Vbeta and 13 Jbeta primers. Some clones are missing from TCRdb's copy, which holds only in-frame ones; the method was immunoSEQ multiplex PCR. This table has about 92,000 clones, about three quarters appearing once. Sequences were obtained from PBMCs. These receptors were obtained from a man aged 50 to 60 in good health and CMV-seropositive.

This clone was seen only once. The CDR3 nucleotides read TGTGCCAGCAGCCTAGAACTATATGTGAGCTCCTACAATGAGCAGTTCTTC. Encoded protein: CASSLELYVSSYNEQFF. The genes are TRBV7-2 and TRBJ2-1; no definite D call. The CDR3 extends over 17 amino acids. Trimming stripped 5 bases from V and 0 bases from J, with 17 bases between. CDR1 and CDR2 from the germline V gene are SGHTA and FQGNSA. The full variable domain, in which reference TRBV7-2 and TRBJ2-1 provide the parts outside the CDR3, is GAGVSQSPSNKVTEKGKDVELRCDPISGHTALYWYRQSLGQGLEFLIYFQGNSAPDKSGLPSDRFSAERTGGSVSTLTIQRTQQEDSAVYLCASSLELYVSSYNEQFFGPGTRLTVL.

The chain joins TRBV5-1 to TRBJ1-2; tentatively, D is TRBD1 (5 bases). V lost 4 bases, J lost 8 bases, and 18 bases lay in between. The germline V gene encodes CDR1 SGHRS and CDR2 YFSETQ. This CDR3 region has 14 residues. For the CDR3, the DNA is TGCGCCAGCAGCCCCACCGACACCCGGACAGGCTACACCTTC. Encoded protein: CASSPTDTRTGYTF.

The CDR3: CASSPGQGTTIYF. Here the CDR3 DNA reads TGTGCCAGCAGTCCCGGACAGGGGACCACCATATATTTT. The J gene is TRBJ1-3, the V gene TRBV27; 9 bases fit TRBD1. The CDR3 is 13 amino acids. The germline CDR1 and CDR2 sequences are MNHEY and SMNVEV (reference sequence). Losses at the gene ends were 5 bases for V and 9 bases for J; bases not matched to a gene: 5.

Here the CDR3 DNA reads TGTGCCAGCAGCGTAGGACAGGAGAATTCACCCCTCCACTTT. It codes for CASSVGQENSPLHF. The chain is built from TRBV9 and TRBJ1-6; a possible D gene is TRBD1 (6 bases). The CDR3 is 14 residues long. Germline CDR1 and CDR2: SGDLS and YYNGEE. Trimming stripped 0 bases from V and 7 bases from J, with 8 bases between.

The genes are TRBV10-3 and TRBJ2-7; 8 bases line up with TRBD1. This CDR3 contains 12 residues. Per the germline V gene, CDR1 is ENHRY and CDR2 is SYGVKD. V gave up 10 bases and J gave up 2 bases; unmatched junction bases: 4. CDR3: CATTGGPYEQYF. CDR3 bases: TGTGCCACTACAGGGGGGCCCTACGAGCAGTACTTC.

The chain links TRBV19 to TRBJ1-5; 8 nucleotides match TRBD1. Germline CDR1 and CDR2: LNHDA and SQIVND (reference sequence). The CDR3 extends over 15 amino acids. With V trimmed by 6 bases and J by 3 bases, 7 bases remained unmatched. The CDR3 sequence is CASRNGDRLNQPQHF. The CDR3 DNA sequence: TGTGCCAGTAGAAACGGGGACAGGCTCAATCAGCCCCAGCATTTT.

This clone was counted between two and nine times. The chain has TRBV7-9 and TRBJ2-3; TRBD1 agrees at 7 bases. The junction had 8 bases not matched to a gene; V was cut back by 5 bases and J by 6 bases. The CDR3 covers 14 residues. Germline V lookup: CDR1 SEHNR, CDR2 FQNEAQ (reference sequence). The CDR3 bases are TGTGCCAGCAGCACCCGGACAGGCCCGGATACGCAGTATTTT. It yields the protein CASSTRTGPDTQYF.

J is TRBJ2-3 and V is TRBV7-6; TRBD2 is a possible D gene (5 bases). This CDR3 region has 17 residues. The germline gives CDR1 SGHVS, CDR2 FNYEAQ. Between the trimmed V and J ends, which lost 5 bases and 1 base, there was a span of 19 bases. Here the CDR3 DNA reads TGTGCCAGCAGCCGATCGTTTGGAGCGAGGGGCACAGATACGCAGTATTTT. Protein: CASSRSFGARGTDTQYF. The whole variable domain, remainder taken from reference TRBV7-6 and TRBJ2-3, is GAGVSQSPRYKVTKRGQDVALRCDPISGHVSLYWYRQALGQGPEFLTYFNYEAQQDKSGLPNDRFSAERPEGSISTLTIQRTEQRDSAMYRCASSRSFGARGTDTQYFGPGTRLTVL.

Here the CDR3 reads CASEDTGELFF. CDR3 coding DNA: TGTGCCAGCGAGGATACCGGGGAGCTGTTTTTT. This chain connects TRBV4-2 to TRBJ2-2; D is unclear. Trimming removed 8 bases from V and 5 bases from J, with 6 bases in between. This CDR3 has 11 residues. Germline V gene data show CDR1 as LGHNA and CDR2 as YNFKEQ.

V and J are TRBV18 and TRBJ2-7; 7 bases line up with TRBD1. This CDR3 is 16 amino acids long. V lost 1 base, J lost 0 bases, and 6 bases stayed unmatched. The germline gives CDR1 KGHSH, CDR2 LQKENI. The CDR3 DNA reads TGTGCCAGCTCACCACAGGGACAGATTAGCTCCTACGAGCAGTACTTC. This translates into CASSPQGQISSYEQYF. The full variable domain, completed using reference TRBV18 and TRBJ2-7, is NAGVMQNPRHLVRRRGQEARLRCSPMKGHSHVYWYRQLPEEGLKFMVYLQKENIIDESGMPKERFSAEFPKEGPSILRIQQVVRGDSAAYFCASSPQGQISSYEQYFGPGTRLTVT.

This clone was recorded a few times. The sample carries other DNA sequences with the same CDR3. The chain carries TRBV7-2 and TRBJ2-1, with TRBD1 matching 7 bases. Germline CDR1 reads SGHTA; CDR2 reads FQGNSA. Unmatched junction bases numbered 4, after V lost 1 base and J lost 7 bases. The CDR3 consists of 14 residues. Here the CDR3 DNA reads TGTGCCAGCAGCTTAGTCTCAGGGGGAAATGAGCAGTTCTTC. This translates into CASSLVSGGNEQFF.

The V and J genes are TRBV14 and TRBJ1-1; D remains ambiguous. Germline CDR1 is SGHDN and CDR2 is FVKESK. V lost 3 bases and J 0 bases, leaving 11 bases between the germline ends. The CDR3 is 15 amino acids. DNA of the CDR3: TGTGCCAGCAGCCACTACGGCAGGATGAACACTGAAGCTTTCTTT. This sequence encodes CASSHYGRMNTEAFF.

The J gene is TRBJ2-5, the V gene TRBV5-1; 13 nucleotides match TRBD2. V gave up 3 bases and J gave up 5 bases; unmatched junction bases: 7. This CDR3 is built from 16 residues. The germline V gene has CDR1 SGHRS and CDR2 YFSETQ. The CDR3 DNA follows: TGCGCCAGCAGCTCGGGGACTAGCGGGGACGGGGAGACCCAGTACTTC. Translation: CASSSGTSGDGETQYF.

The J gene is TRBJ1-1, the V gene TRBV19, with 8 bases fitting TRBD1. In germline, CDR1 is LNHDA, CDR2 SQIVND (reference sequence). The CDR3 loop spans 13 amino acids. V dropped 7 bases and J dropped 6; count of bases not matched to a gene: 7. This CDR3 reads CASIHQGAPEAFF. The CDR3 bases are TGTGCCAGTATTCACCAGGGGGCTCCTGAAGCTTTCTTT.

CDR3 DNA: TGTGCCAGCAGTGACCAGGAGGAAGAGACCCAGTACTTC. It encodes CASSDQEEETQYF. V gene TRBV6-4 combines with J gene TRBJ2-5; D is possibly TRBD2 (5 bases). The germline V and J ends were trimmed by 2 bases and 3 bases, with 7 bases remaining between them. This CDR3 region has 13 residues. Germline V gene lookup returns CDR1 MRHNA and CDR2 SNTAGT.